This passage covers 30 T cell receptor beta chains from one sample sequenced in a study of control samples from healthy donors and cancer patients. Here immunoSEQ multiplex PCR was the method, and the copy in TCRdb shows in-frame clones only, minus some. The repertoire holds 150,000 to 200,000 clones, about 94% seen once, with under 8.5% in the top ten. The source material was blood. These receptors were taken from a woman aged 40 to 49 in good health.

CDR3 in DNA: TGTGCCAGCAGGTCCGGGACAGGGAACTATGGCTACACCTTC. It specifies CASRSGTGNYGYTF. The chain joins TRBV2 to TRBJ1-2; 9 bases are shared with TRBD1. Per germline, CDR1 SNHLY and CDR2 FYNNEI. Unmatched junction bases numbered 4, after V lost 6 bases and J lost 2 bases. The CDR3 has 14 amino acids.

The CDR3 nucleotides are TGTGCCACCAGCAAGGATCAGACGGGGTTAATTTCCTACGAGCAGTACTTC. Translated, it gives CATSKDQTGLISYEQYF. J is TRBJ2-7 and V is TRBV15, with D maybe TRBD2 (5 bases). The CDR3 is 17 amino acids. V was clipped by 4 bases and J by 1 base, with 20 bases between them. In germline, CDR1 is LNHNV, CDR2 YYDKDF (reference sequence).

V and J are TRBV6-2 or TRBV6-3 and TRBJ2-1; 12 positions match TRBD2. Germline V CDR1 and CDR2: MNHEY, SVGEGT. Trimming took 0 bases from V and 10 from J; bases not matched to a gene: 10. There are 17 residues in the CDR3. The CDR3 sequence is CASSYSKIGTSGPEQFF. DNA of the CDR3: TGTGCCAGCAGTTACTCTAAAATCGGGACTAGCGGGCCCGAGCAGTTCTTC.

The chain carries TRBV5-6 and TRBJ1-4; TRBD1 aligns across 9 bases. CDR1 SGHDT and CDR2 YYEEEE come from the germline V gene. The CDR3 is 15 residues long. After removal of 4 bases from V and 8 bases from J, the junction contained 9 bases not matched to a gene. The CDR3 DNA is TGTGCCAGCAGCAAGATCCAGACAGGGGGAGAAAAACTGTTTTTT. It codes for CASSKIQTGGEKLFF.

The chain is built from TRBV11-3 and TRBJ2-2, with 8 bases identical to TRBD1. The ends lost 1 base at V and 5 bases at J; junction bases unmatched: 9. Looked up from germline, CDR1 is SGHNT and CDR2 is YENEEA. The CDR3 totals 17 residues. The CDR3 DNA sequence: TGTGCCAGCAGCTTAGGCTTAAGGACAGGGTATACCGGGGAGCTGTTTTTT. Protein sequence: CASSLGLRTGYTGELFF.

This rearrangement joins TRBV14 to TRBJ1-1, with D perhaps matching TRBD1 (6 bases). CDR1 and CDR2 (germline): SGHDN, FVKESK. The CDR3 extends over 13 amino acids. V shed 8 bases and J shed 5 bases, with 15 bases lying between them. The CDR3 coding sequence is TGTGCCAGCCAAGGAACAGGGAGGACTGAAGCTTTCTTT. It translates to CASQGTGRTEAFF.

This rearrangement joins TRBV30 to TRBJ2-4, with 9 positions matching TRBD1. Germline V gene data show CDR1 as GTSNPN and CDR2 as SVGIG (reference sequence). The V and J ends lost 3 bases and 3 bases, in that order; junction bases with no gene match: 9. The CDR3 has 16 residues. The CDR3 bases are TGTGCCTGGAGGGATACTCGACAGGGGGGCAAAAACATTCAGTACTTC. It is translated as CAWRDTRQGGKNIQYF.

The count of this clone is one. V usage is TRBV10-2 and J usage is TRBJ1-2, with TRBD1 identical over 8 bases. The germline V gene encodes CDR1 WSHSY and CDR2 SAAADI. This CDR3 is 15 amino acids long. The trim removed 6 bases at V and 0 bases at J, leaving 6 bases unmatched. The CDR3 loop is CASRSDRASNYGYTF. The CDR3 bases are TGCGCCAGCAGATCGGACAGGGCCTCTAACTATGGCTACACCTTC.

This clone was observed a handful of times. The V call is TRBV14, the J call TRBJ1-6; no firm D call. V lost 1 base and J 7 bases, leaving 8 bases between the germline ends. The CDR3 totals 14 residues. Germline V gene data show CDR1 as SGHDN and CDR2 as FVKESK. DNA for the CDR3: TGTGCCAGCAGCCAAGGGTGGGAAAATTCACCCCTCCACTTT. It translates to CASSQGWENSPLHF.

Regarding this clone: At one of its ends the junction is not consistent with the germline gene, which may arise from a read error. This rearrangement joins TRBV7-7 to TRBJ2-1; D tentatively fits TRBD1 or TRBD2 (5 bases each). The CDR3 sequence is 14 residues long. CDR1 and CDR2 (germline): SSHAT, FNYEAQ (reference sequence). CDR3 amino acids: CASSLDYGTGEQFF. CDR3 nucleotide sequence: TGTGCTAGCAGCCTCGATTATGGGACGGGCGAGCAGTTCTTC.

This clone was seen a single time. The chain joins TRBV27 to TRBJ1-2; 7 nucleotides line up with TRBD1. The V gene end was trimmed by 5 bases and the J gene end by 8 bases; junction bases not matched to a gene: 8. CDR1 is MNHEY, CDR2 SMNVEV, per germline (reference sequence). This CDR3 has 13 amino acids. The CDR3: CASSPGQVRGYTF. DNA for the CDR3: TGTGCCAGCAGTCCCGGACAGGTGCGAGGCTACACCTTC.

The chain has TRBV19 and TRBJ2-7; tentative D call: TRBD2 (5 bases). CDR3 size: 15 residues. CDR1 is LNHDA and CDR2 is SQIVND in the germline V gene (reference sequence). V lost 5 bases, J lost 5 bases, and 19 bases lay in between. The CDR3 nucleotides read TGTGCCAGTAGTCTCAAACCCGGGGTAGCCAACGAGCAGTACTTC. Translation: CASSLKPGVANEQYF.

This sequence joins TRBV14 and TRBJ1-1, with no clear D. This CDR3 region has 13 residues. The germline V gene encodes CDR1 SGHDN and CDR2 FVKESK. The germline V and J ends were trimmed by 1 base and 2 bases, with 5 bases remaining between them. The CDR3 bases are TGTGCCAGCAGCCAAGGACCCAACACTGAAGCTTTCTTT. Its protein is CASSQGPNTEAFF.

J is TRBJ2-7 and V is TRBV5-1; 12 bases match TRBD2. The CDR3 has 16 residues. Trimming cost V 0 bases and J 5 bases; bases outside gene matches: 6. CDR1 SGHRS and CDR2 YFSETQ come from the germline V gene. For the CDR3, the DNA is TGCGCCAGCAGCTTGGGACTAGCGGGAGACGAGAACGAGCAGTACTTC. Amino acids: CASSLGLAGDENEQYF. Using reference TRBV5-1 and TRBJ2-7 for the parts outside the CDR3, the full variable domain is KAGVTQTPRYLIKTRGQQVTLSCSPISGHRSVSWYQQTPGQGLQFLFEYFSETQRNKGNFPGRFSGRQFSNSRSEMNVSTLELGDSALYLCASSLGLAGDENEQYFGPGTRLTVT.

This chain uses TRBV9 with TRBJ1-1; D not resolved. The CDR3 loop spans 16 amino acids. V was cut by 0 bases and J by 5 bases, with 17 bases left in between. The germline gives CDR1 SGDLS, CDR2 YYNGEE. DNA of the CDR3: TGTGCCAGCAGCGTAGGAGACGGAGGATTGGGGACTGAAGCTTTCTTT. As protein: CASSVGDGGLGTEAFF.

This clone appeared once. The rearrangement joins TRBV7-2 to TRBJ2-7; 8 bases line up with TRBD2. The CDR3 consists of 15 residues. The germline CDR1 and CDR2 sequences are SGHTA and FQGNSA. The junction had 8 bases not matched to a gene; V was cut back by 5 bases and J by 2 bases. CDR3 in amino acids: CASSRVVGGAYEQYF. The CDR3 nucleotides read TGTGCCAGCAGCCGTGTTGTCGGGGGGGCCTACGAGCAGTACTTC.

The V call is TRBV5-5, the J call TRBJ1-1, with unresolved D. V was shortened by 4 bases and J by 1 base, with 11 bases between the two germline ends. The CDR3 spans 14 residues. Germline V gives CDR1 SGHKS, CDR2 YYEKEE (reference sequence). This chain's CDR3 is CASSLGPANTEAFF. The CDR3 DNA follows: TGTGCCAGCAGCCTCGGTCCGGCGAACACTGAAGCTTTCTTT.

This chain connects TRBV9 to TRBJ2-5; 10 bases match TRBD2. The J segment lost 2 bases and the V segment lost 2 bases, leaving 9 bases of the junction unmatched. Germline V gene data show CDR1 as SGDLS and CDR2 as YYNGEE. There are 17 residues in the CDR3. CDR3 bases: TGTGCCAGCAGCGTTTCCCCGGCTAGCGGGGGTCAAGAGACCCAGTACTTC. Translated, it gives CASSVSPASGGQETQYF. Variable domain in full (rest from reference TRBV9 and TRBJ2-5): DSGVTQTPKHLITATGQRVTLRCSPRSGDLSVYWYQQSLDQGLQFLIQYYNGEERAKGNILERFSAQQFPDLHSELNLSSLELGDSALYFCASSVSPASGGQETQYFGPGTRLLVL.

The CDR3 DNA reads TGCGCCAGCAGCGCAAAACTAGCGGGAGTTCAAGAGACCCAGTACTTC. Residues: CASSAKLAGVQETQYF. The genes are TRBV5-1 and TRBJ2-5; 11 positions agree with TRBD2. Germline CDR1 and CDR2: SGHRS and YFSETQ. The CDR3 is made up of 16 amino acids. The V and J ends lost 4 bases and 2 bases, in that order; junction bases with no gene match: 7.

This clone is a singleton in its sample. J is TRBJ2-5 and V is TRBV4-3; D is possibly TRBD2 (5 bases). There are 15 residues in the CDR3. Germline V CDR1 and CDR2: LGHNA, YSLEER. Trimming removed 0 bases from V and 4 bases from J, with 12 bases in between. The CDR3 is CASSQDWVAGETQYF. As DNA, the CDR3 is TGCGCCAGCAGCCAAGATTGGGTGGCGGGAGAGACCCAGTACTTC.

The rearrangement joins TRBV7-2 to TRBJ2-2, with TRBD2 matching 12 bases. With 0 bases clipped from V and 8 bases from J, the junction kept 10 bases outside the gene matches. The CDR3 has 18 amino acids. Germline V CDR1 and CDR2: SGHTA, FQGNSA. The CDR3 DNA sequence: TGTGCCAGCAGCTTAGCGCGTATTTGGACTAGCGGGGAAGGGGAGCTGTTTTTT. Translation gives CASSLARIWTSGEGELFF.

V usage is TRBV7-2 and J usage is TRBJ1-2; tentative D call: TRBD1 (5 bases). Germline CDR1 SGHTA, CDR2 FQGNSA. V lost 5 bases, J lost 8 bases, and 18 bases lay in between. The CDR3 has 14 amino acids. The CDR3 DNA is TGTGCCAGCAGCCCGGGGACCGGAAAATGGGGCTACACCTTC. Its translation: CASSPGTGKWGYTF.

The J gene is TRBJ2-7, the V gene TRBV5-1, with 8 bases fitting TRBD1. CDR1 and CDR2 from the germline V gene are SGHRS and YFSETQ. V was pared by 0 bases and J by 2 bases, with 4 bases of the junction left unmatched. The length of the CDR3 is 15 residues. CDR3 bases: TGCGCCAGCAGCTTGGGGACAGGGCCCACCTACGAGCAGTACTTC. This gives the protein CASSLGTGPTYEQYF.

As regards this clone: Sequence at one end of the junction differs from germline and may be a read error. The J gene is TRBJ2-2, the V gene TRBV6-5, with a possible D match to TRBD1 (6 bases). The CDR3 is 13 amino acids. The germline V gene encodes CDR1 MNHEY and CDR2 SVGAGI. The CDR3 reads CAGSYRVAGELFF. CDR3 coding DNA: TGTGCCGGCAGTTACAGGGTGGCCGGGGAGCTGTTTTTT.

V usage is TRBV4-2 and J usage is TRBJ1-2; no definite D call. The CDR3 length is 15 residues. Germline CDR1 LGHNA, CDR2 YNFKEQ. V was trimmed by 0 bases and J by 7 bases, leaving 15 bases between them. The CDR3 sequence is CASSQEGLARGGYTF. In DNA, the CDR3 is TGTGCCAGCAGCCAAGAAGGTTTAGCTCGCGGTGGCTACACCTTC.

The chain has TRBV10-3 and TRBJ1-1; TRBD1 matches at 7 bases. Unmatched junction bases numbered 2, after V lost 6 bases and J lost 1 base. The CDR3 has 13 amino acids. Germline V gives CDR1 ENHRY, CDR2 SYGVKD. CDR3 nucleotide sequence: TGTGCCATCAGAGGGACAGAGAACACTGAAGCTTTCTTT. It translates to CAIRGTENTEAFF.

The J gene is TRBJ1-1, the V gene TRBV21-1; the DNA was not used to check the table's D call, TRBD1. TRBV21-1 is a pseudogene segment. The CDR3 covers 17 residues. The CDR3 is CASASEDRGQDPPEAFF. The CDR3 nucleotides read TGTGCCAGCGCCTCCGAGGACAGGGGGCAGGATCCACCTGAAGCTTTCTTT.

This rearrangement joins TRBV9 to TRBJ1-5; no firm D call. This CDR3 comprises 15 residues. Trimming cost V 1 base and J 1 base, with 9 bases left between them. Germline assignment: CDR1 SGDLS and CDR2 YYNGEE. The CDR3 protein is CASSVYAESNQPQHF. In DNA, the CDR3 is TGTGCCAGCAGCGTATATGCGGAAAGCAATCAGCCCCAGCATTTT.

The chain uses TRBV7-9 and TRBJ2-7; D might be TRBD1 or TRBD2, each matching 6 bases. Germline values: CDR1 SEHNR, CDR2 FQNEAQ (reference sequence). The CDR3 length is 14 residues. V was cut by 1 base and J by 2 bases, with 9 bases left in between. The CDR3 here is CASSLGRGAYEQYF. CDR3 in DNA: TGTGCCAGCAGCTTAGGGAGGGGGGCCTACGAGCAGTACTTC.

The V call is TRBV6-2 or TRBV6-3, the J call TRBJ2-5; TRBD1 aligns across 7 bases. The CDR3 is made up of 16 amino acids. Germline CDR1 MNHEY, CDR2 SVGEGT. V lost 3 bases, J lost 2 bases, and 9 bases stayed unmatched. CDR3 coding DNA: TGTGCCAGCAGTTATTACCACAGACAGGGTCAAGAGACCCAGTACTTC. This gives the protein CASSYYHRQGQETQYF.